A single sample is the source of the 25 T cell receptor beta chains below, sequenced in a study of blood T cell repertoires in COVID-19. Sequenced by immunoSEQ multiplex PCR; TCRdb stores in-frame clones only, minus some. The data show 170,000 or so clones, about 90% seen once. The sequenced material came from PBMCs or T cells enriched from blood (not recorded which). The receptors come from a woman in her forties or fifties who had recovered from COVID-19.

Details on this clone: One end of the junction does not line up with germline, which may come from a read error. V and J are TRBV7-7 and TRBJ2-1, with 9 bases fitting TRBD1. Germline V gene lookup returns CDR1 SSHAT and CDR2 FNYEAQ (reference sequence). CDR3 length equals 16 residues. The CDR3 reads CASSRAGTGSYNEQFF. Here the CDR3 DNA reads TGTGCTAGCAGCCGCGCCGGGACAGGGTCTTACAATGAGCAGTTCTTC.

This chain links TRBV7-3 with TRBJ2-2; the match to TRBD1 covers 8 bases. This CDR3 has 17 residues. CDR1 and CDR2 from the germline V gene are SGHTA and FQGTGA. V shed 1 base and J 3 bases; nucleotides not matched to a gene: 7. The CDR3 DNA sequence: TGTGCCAGCAGCTTAAAAGGGGGGACAGGATACACCGGGGAGCTGTTTTTT. Translation: CASSLKGGTGYTGELFF.

This clone was seen more than once but under ten times. The J gene is TRBJ2-1, the V gene TRBV5-1; D gene ambiguous. Germline CDR1 is SGHRS and CDR2 is YFSETQ. The germline V and J ends were trimmed by 0 bases and 7 bases, with 11 bases remaining between them. The CDR3 consists of 14 residues. CDR3 residues: CASSLENPENEQFF. CDR3 coding DNA: TGCGCCAGCAGCTTGGAGAATCCTGAGAATGAGCAGTTCTTC. Using reference TRBV5-1 and TRBJ2-1 for the parts outside the CDR3, the full variable domain is KAGVTQTPRYLIKTRGQQVTLSCSPISGHRSVSWYQQTPGQGLQFLFEYFSETQRNKGNFPGRFSGRQFSNSRSEMNVSTLELGDSALYLCASSLENPENEQFFGPGTRLTVL.

J is TRBJ1-2 and V is TRBV6-5, with 10 bases lining up with TRBD1. V shed 6 bases, J shed 6 bases, and the junction held 10 bases outside the gene matches. The CDR3 has 15 amino acids. Germline assignment: CDR1 MNHEY and CDR2 SVGAGI. CDR3 in DNA: TGTGCCAGCAGATCGGGACAGGGGAGGGGTGATGGCTACACCTTC. Translating it yields CASRSGQGRGDGYTF.

This chain links TRBV5-1 with TRBJ2-1, with 14 positions matching TRBD2. Per the germline V gene, CDR1 is SGHRS and CDR2 is YFSETQ. The CDR3 is 16 residues long. Unmatched junction bases numbered 8, after V lost 4 bases and J lost 8 bases. The CDR3 coding sequence is TGCGCCAGCAGCGGGGGACTAGCGGGAGTACGCGATGAGCAGTTCTTC. This sequence encodes CASSGGLAGVRDEQFF.

The V gene is TRBV30, the J gene TRBJ2-2; D is perhaps TRBD1 (5 bases). Germline V gives CDR1 GTSNPN, CDR2 SVGIG (reference sequence). V dropped 0 bases and J dropped 6 bases, with 14 bases sitting between them. CDR3 length: 15 amino acids. For the CDR3, the DNA is TGTGCCTGGAGTGTATCCCCGGCAGGGTCCGGGGAGCTGTTTTTT. The encoded protein is CAWSVSPAGSGELFF.

This chain joins TRBV19 and TRBJ2-5; TRBD2 is a possible D gene (5 bases). Trimming left V 0 bases short and J 2 bases short, with 13 bases between. The CDR3 has 16 amino acids. Per the germline V gene, CDR1 is LNHDA and CDR2 is SQIVND (reference sequence). CDR3 sequence: CASSIDFDTGQETQYF. Written as DNA, the CDR3 is TGTGCCAGTAGTATAGATTTCGACACGGGGCAAGAGACCCAGTACTTC.

The rearrangement joins TRBV7-2 to TRBJ2-3; D is perhaps TRBD2 (5 bases). Trimming pared 7 bases from V and 6 bases from J, leaving 17 bases between. CDR1 is SGHTA and CDR2 is FQGNSA in the germline V gene. This CDR3 comprises 14 residues. DNA for the CDR3: TGTGCCAGCACCCTTGGCGGGCCGGGGGATACGCAGTATTTT. Translating it yields CASTLGGPGDTQYF.

The chain couples TRBV10-2 to TRBJ1-2; 9 bases map to TRBD1. Germline V gives CDR1 WSHSY, CDR2 SAAADI. The CDR3 spans 13 residues. With V trimmed by 4 bases and J by 3 bases, 0 bases remained unmatched. CDR3 protein: CASSGTGDYGYTF. In DNA form, the CDR3 reads TGCGCCAGCAGTGGGACAGGGGACTATGGCTACACCTTC.

This clone has just one count. The chain is built from TRBV19 and TRBJ2-7, with D possibly matching TRBD1 (6 bases). The CDR3 totals 15 residues. Germline V gene lookup returns CDR1 LNHDA and CDR2 SQIVND (reference sequence). The V and J ends lost 5 bases and 3 bases respectively, with 17 bases between them. CDR3 residues: CASSSIPDSLYEQYF. In DNA, the CDR3 is TGTGCCAGTAGTTCTATCCCGGACAGCCTCTACGAGCAGTACTTC.

This chain links TRBV29-1 with TRBJ2-5; 8 nucleotides agree with TRBD2. The CDR3 is made up of 13 amino acids. V shed 3 bases and J 4 bases; nucleotides not matched to a gene: 4. Germline-derived CDR1 and CDR2 are SQVTM and ANQGSEA. Here the CDR3 DNA reads TGCAGCGTTGACCAGGCGGGAGGAGAGACCCAGTACTTC. Amino acid sequence: CSVDQAGGETQYF.

The chain combines TRBV7-8 with TRBJ2-1; 8 bases agree with TRBD1. CDR3 size: 14 residues. The V segment lost 1 base and the J segment 8 bases; nucleotides outside the gene matches: 4. Germline V lookup: CDR1 SGHVS, CDR2 FQNEAQ. The CDR3 region has the DNA TGTGCCAGCAGCTTAGTTCAGGGGGCCCATGAGCAGTTCTTC. As protein: CASSLVQGAHEQFF. Filled out from reference TRBV7-8 and TRBJ2-1, the complete variable domain reads GAGVSQSPRYKVAKRGQDVALRCDPISGHVSLFWYQQALGQGPEFLTYFQNEAQLDKSGLPSDRFFAERPEGSVSTLKIQRTQQEDSAVYLCASSLVQGAHEQFFGPGTRLTVL.

This chain joins TRBV7-6 and TRBJ2-7; TRBD2 agrees at 9 bases. The germline V gene encodes CDR1 SGHVS and CDR2 FNYEAQ. Trimming cost V 5 bases and J 1 base; bases outside gene matches: 12. The CDR3 is 17 residues long. CDR3 residues: CASSPGRVAGVSYEQYF. The CDR3 DNA reads as TGTGCCAGCAGCCCCGGAAGAGTAGCGGGAGTTTCCTACGAGCAGTACTTC.

V and J are TRBV5-1 and TRBJ2-2; 7 bases match TRBD1. Trimming took 6 bases from V and 6 from J; bases not matched to a gene: 8. Germline CDR1 is SGHRS and CDR2 is YFSETQ. This CDR3 is 14 amino acids long. CDR3 DNA sequence: TGCGCCAGCAAGCAGACAGGGCAGGCCGGGGAGCTGTTTTTT. Residues: CASKQTGQAGELFF.

J is TRBJ2-5 and V is TRBV11-2; perhaps TRBD2 as D (5 bases). Germline V gene sequence: CDR1 SGHAT, CDR2 FQNNGV. V was pared by 1 base and J by 1 base, with 19 bases between. The CDR3 extends over 18 amino acids. Here the CDR3 DNA reads TGTGCCAGCAGCTTAGCGGAGGCTTTAGGGCCGATCCAAGAGACCCAGTACTTC. Translated, it gives CASSLAEALGPIQETQYF.

This sequence joins TRBV9 and TRBJ1-6, with D tentatively TRBD1 (5 bases). The CDR3 covers 17 residues. CDR1 and CDR2 (germline): SGDLS, YYNGEE. Trimming removed 0 bases at V and 9 bases at J, with 19 bases between. CDR3 nucleotide sequence: TGTGCCAGCAGCGTAGGGCAGGGTCGTTGGGATAGTTCACCCCTCCACTTT. Translating gives CASSVGQGRWDSSPLHF.

Only a few counts were recorded for this clone. CDR3 residues: CASSQGARETQYF. In nucleotides, the CDR3 is TGTGCCAGCTCACAGGGGGCGCGGGAGACCCAGTACTTC. This chain connects TRBV18 to TRBJ2-5; 7 nucleotides align to TRBD1. The CDR3 is 13 amino acids. Germline V gene data show CDR1 as KGHSH and CDR2 as LQKENI. V lost 4 bases, J lost 5 bases, and 4 bases stayed unmatched.

The CDR3 loop is CASSPDRDHEAFF. The CDR3 DNA reads TGTGCCAGCAGCCCAGACAGGGACCATGAAGCTTTCTTT. The J gene is TRBJ1-1, the V gene TRBV7-9; 7 bases are shared with TRBD1. Germline CDR1 is SEHNR and CDR2 is FQNEAQ (reference sequence). This CDR3 has 13 residues. J lost 7 bases, V lost 5 bases, and 7 bases had no gene match.

V and J are TRBV7-9 and TRBJ2-7, with 7 bases aligning to TRBD1. Unmatched junction bases numbered 5, after V lost 4 bases and J lost 2 bases. The germline gives CDR1 SEHNR, CDR2 FQNEAQ (reference sequence). The CDR3 totals 14 residues. CDR3 region: CASSSTTGTYEQYF. CDR3 sequence (DNA): TGTGCCAGCAGCTCTACGACAGGGACCTACGAGCAGTACTTC.

The chain links TRBV4-2 to TRBJ2-6, with 8 bases fitting TRBD1. This CDR3 region has 20 residues. With V trimmed by 2 bases and J by 0 bases, 12 bases remained unmatched. The germline V gene has CDR1 LGHNA and CDR2 YNFKEQ. CDR3 DNA sequence: TGTGCCAGCAGCCAATTAGTTTTCGGGACAGGCACCTCTGGGGCCAACGTCCTGACTTTC. It translates to CASSQLVFGTGTSGANVLTF.

The sample holds a few counts of this clone. The chain combines TRBV4-2 with TRBJ2-7, with 8 nucleotides matching TRBD1. CDR3 length: 15 amino acids. The V and J ends lost 0 bases and 4 bases, in that order; junction bases with no gene match: 5. In germline, CDR1 is LGHNA, CDR2 YNFKEQ. The CDR3 reads CASSQEPRGRYEQYF. CDR3 DNA: TGTGCCAGCAGCCAAGAACCCAGGGGGCGATACGAGCAGTACTTC.

Only one count was recorded for this clone. The chain uses TRBV10-2 and TRBJ2-7; 7 bases are a match to TRBD2. In germline, CDR1 is WSHSY, CDR2 SAAADI. The CDR3 extends over 13 amino acids. V lost 6 bases, J lost 0 bases, and 2 bases stayed unmatched. CDR3 bases: TGCGCCAGCAGCGGCGGGAGCTCCTACGAGCAGTACTTC. Its protein product is CASSGGSSYEQYF.

A few counts support this clone. The chain uses TRBV2 and TRBJ1-2, with a tentative D call TRBD1 (6 bases). Trimming cost V 4 bases and J 3 bases, with 15 bases left between them. The CDR3 covers 15 residues. Germline-derived CDR1 and CDR2 are SNHLY and FYNNEI. DNA for the CDR3: TGTGCCAGCAGTGGCCGATACAGGGACGACTATGGCTACACCTTC. Translation gives CASSGRYRDDYGYTF.

V usage is TRBV7-9 and J usage is TRBJ2-7; tentatively, D is TRBD2 (6 bases). V lost 1 base and J lost 5, with 12 bases in between. This CDR3 is built from 14 residues. Germline CDR1 is SEHNR and CDR2 is FQNEAQ (reference sequence). In nucleotides, the CDR3 is TGTGCCAGCAGCTTAGGGATATCGGGGGACGAGCAGTACTTC. It codes for CASSLGISGDEQYF.

This clone has only one observation. The V gene is TRBV19, the J gene TRBJ2-5; 13 bases agree with TRBD2. Losses at the gene ends were 6 bases for V and 5 bases for J; bases not matched to a gene: 6. Germline V CDR1 and CDR2: LNHDA, SQIVND (reference sequence). The CDR3 sequence is 15 residues long. The CDR3 DNA reads TGTGCCAGTAGGTGGACTAGCGGGAGTGGTGAGACCCAGTACTTC. This gives the protein CASRWTSGSGETQYF. The whole variable domain, remainder taken from reference TRBV19 and TRBJ2-5, is DGGITQSPKYLFRKEGQNVTLSCEQNLNHDAMYWYRQDPGQGLRLIYYSQIVNDFQKGDIAEGYSVSREKKESFPLTVTSAQKNPTAFYLCASRWTSGSGETQYFGPGTRLLVL.